This TCR beta chain was recovered during a study of response to subunit inactivated influenza vaccine. Between the trimmed V and J ends, which lost 7 bases and 1 base, there was a span of 18 bases. Germline assignment: CDR1 KGHDR and CDR2 SFDVKD. The CDR3 loop spans 17 amino acids. This clonotype was detected ten times or more. What it binds is unknown. TCRdb itself ran the RT-PCR reads through MiXCR, one entry per CDR3 protein. Of 530,000 or so distinct CDR3 sequences listed, over 9.5% are singletons. Study-wide results and caveats: The authors proposed limited new T cell recruitment per seasonal influenza vaccination.

The clonotype comes from a man aged 45 to 65 who received an inactivated influenza vaccine. The chain carries TRBV24-1 and TRBJ2-2, with D possibly TRBD1 on 6 matching bases. The material sequenced was PBMCs from blood, taken on the day of vaccination. Here the CDR3 DNA reads TGTGCCACCAGCCTCAGAGCTCAACAGGGGAACACCGGGGAGCTGTTTTTT. Amino acid sequence: CATSLRAQQGNTGELFF.